This T cell receptor (beta chain) was recovered during a study of shared clonotypes between healthy human individuals. Findings and limits, study-wide: Clonotype sharing across donors was expected to vary with sequencing depth.

The quantity of DNA used in unsorted PBMC replicate PCRs was 300 ng, corresponding to 25,000 to 35,000 T cell genomes. The authors sequenced unsorted PBMC DNA on ten immunoSEQ deep assay plates. Clones were sequenced by immunoSEQ multiplex PCR, and TCRdb holds only the in-frame ones, with some missing. The table shows about half a million clones, with 81% occurring only once. Points on this clone: What it binds is unknown. It differs at one base from a far larger clone, so likely a read error. Other nucleotide sequences in the sample specify the same CDR3.

V trimming: 4 bases; J trimming: 9 bases; junction bases outside the gene matches: 9. CDR1 is ENHRY, CDR2 SYGVKD, per germline. The CDR3 consists of 14 residues. This chain uses TRBV10-3 with TRBJ2-5; 9 positions match TRBD1. This sequence originates from a woman aged 40 to 55 in good health. Some clones in this sample may be carry-over from other donors' samples. The specimen sequenced was PBMCs. This chain's CDR3 is CAISVPGQGLPQYF. The CDR3 DNA follows: TGTGCCATCAGTGTCCCTGGACAGGGGCTTCCCCAGTACTTC.